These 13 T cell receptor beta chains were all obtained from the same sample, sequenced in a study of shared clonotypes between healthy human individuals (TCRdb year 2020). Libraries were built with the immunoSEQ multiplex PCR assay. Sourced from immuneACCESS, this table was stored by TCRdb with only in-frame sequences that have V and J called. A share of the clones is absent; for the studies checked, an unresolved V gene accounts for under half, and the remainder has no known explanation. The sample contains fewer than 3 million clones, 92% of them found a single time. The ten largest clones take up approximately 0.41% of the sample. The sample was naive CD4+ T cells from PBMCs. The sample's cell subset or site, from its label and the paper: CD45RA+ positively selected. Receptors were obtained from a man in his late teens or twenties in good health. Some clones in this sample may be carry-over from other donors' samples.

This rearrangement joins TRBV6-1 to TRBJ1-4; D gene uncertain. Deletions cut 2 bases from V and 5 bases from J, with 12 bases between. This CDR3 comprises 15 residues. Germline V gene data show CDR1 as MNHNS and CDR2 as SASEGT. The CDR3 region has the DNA TGTGCCAGCAGTGAAAACCGGGCCCCGAATGAAAAACTGTTTTTT. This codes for CASSENRAPNEKLFF.

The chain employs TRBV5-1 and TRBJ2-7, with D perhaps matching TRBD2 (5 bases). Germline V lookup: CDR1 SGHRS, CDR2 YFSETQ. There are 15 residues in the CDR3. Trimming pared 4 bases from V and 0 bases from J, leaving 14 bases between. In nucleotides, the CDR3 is TGCGCCAGCAGCCCTGGCGGAAGCGGCTCCTACGAGCAGTACTTC. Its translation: CASSPGGSGSYEQYF.

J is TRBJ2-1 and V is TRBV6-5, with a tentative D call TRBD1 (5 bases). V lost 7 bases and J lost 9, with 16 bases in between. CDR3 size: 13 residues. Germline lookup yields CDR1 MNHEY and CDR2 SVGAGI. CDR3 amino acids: CASTQGAAGEQFF. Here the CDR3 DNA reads TGTGCCAGCACCCAAGGGGCAGCCGGTGAGCAGTTCTTC.

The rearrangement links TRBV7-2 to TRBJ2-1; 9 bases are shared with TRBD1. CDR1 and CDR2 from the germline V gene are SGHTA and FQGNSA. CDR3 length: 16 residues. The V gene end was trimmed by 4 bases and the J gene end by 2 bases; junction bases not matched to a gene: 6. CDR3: CASSYTGGNAYNEQFF. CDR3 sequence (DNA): TGTGCCAGCAGCTATACAGGGGGCAACGCCTACAATGAGCAGTTCTTC.

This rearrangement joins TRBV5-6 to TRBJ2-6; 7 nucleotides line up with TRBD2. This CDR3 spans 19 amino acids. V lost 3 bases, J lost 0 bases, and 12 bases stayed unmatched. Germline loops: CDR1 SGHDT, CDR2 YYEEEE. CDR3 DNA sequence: TGTGCCAGCAGCTCACCCCGGGGAGGGGAGAGCTCTGGGGCCAACGTCCTGACTTTC. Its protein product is CASSSPRGGESSGANVLTF.

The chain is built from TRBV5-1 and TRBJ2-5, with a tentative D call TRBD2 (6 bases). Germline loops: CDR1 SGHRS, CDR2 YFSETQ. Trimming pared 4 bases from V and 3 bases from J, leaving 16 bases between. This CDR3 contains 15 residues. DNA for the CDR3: TGCGCCAGCAGCCTGATAGGTGGAGGGGAAGAGACCCAGTACTTC. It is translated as CASSLIGGGEETQYF.

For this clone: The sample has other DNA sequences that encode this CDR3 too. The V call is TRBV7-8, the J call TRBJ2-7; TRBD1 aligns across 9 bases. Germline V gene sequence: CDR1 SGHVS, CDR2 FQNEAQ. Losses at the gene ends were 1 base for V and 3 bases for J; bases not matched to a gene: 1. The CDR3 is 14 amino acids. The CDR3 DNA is TGTGCCAGCAGCTTAGACAGGGGGCTCTACGAGCAGTACTTC. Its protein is CASSLDRGLYEQYF.

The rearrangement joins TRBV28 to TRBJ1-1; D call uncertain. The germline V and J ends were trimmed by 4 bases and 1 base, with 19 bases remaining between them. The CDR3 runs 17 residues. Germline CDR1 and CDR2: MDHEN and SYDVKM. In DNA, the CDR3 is TGTGCCAGCAGTTCCCACTTGTCCGGGCAGCCGAACACTGAAGCTTTCTTT. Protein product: CASSSHLSGQPNTEAFF.

The CDR3 DNA sequence: TGCGCCAGCAACCGGGGGGCAGGCAACACTGAAGCTTTCTTT. It specifies CASNRGAGNTEAFF. The J gene is TRBJ1-1, the V gene TRBV5-1; TRBD1 is a possible D gene (6 bases). The germline gives CDR1 SGHRS, CDR2 YFSETQ. CDR3 length: 14 amino acids. With 6 bases removed from V and 2 bases from J, the gap between germline ends came to 14 bases.

Here the CDR3 DNA reads TGCGCCAGCAGTGAGGGAAGGGGCGGGAGGGATTTCACAGATACGCAGTATTTT. Translation: CASSEGRGGRDFTDTQYF. This sequence joins TRBV10-2 and TRBJ2-3; 9 nucleotides match TRBD2. The germline V gene has CDR1 WSHSY and CDR2 SAAADI. The CDR3 consists of 18 residues. J was trimmed by 2 bases and V by 2 bases; bases with no gene match: 11.

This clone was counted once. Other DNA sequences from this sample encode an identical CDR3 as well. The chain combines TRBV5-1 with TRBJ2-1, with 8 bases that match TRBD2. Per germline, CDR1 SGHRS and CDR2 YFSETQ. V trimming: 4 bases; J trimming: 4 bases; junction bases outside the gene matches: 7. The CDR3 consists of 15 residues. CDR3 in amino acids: CASSRTSGSYNEQFF. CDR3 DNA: TGCGCCAGCAGCAGGACGAGCGGGAGTTACAATGAGCAGTTCTTC.

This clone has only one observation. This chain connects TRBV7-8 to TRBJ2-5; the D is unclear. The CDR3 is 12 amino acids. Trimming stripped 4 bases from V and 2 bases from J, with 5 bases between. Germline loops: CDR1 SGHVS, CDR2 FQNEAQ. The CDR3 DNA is TGTGCCAGCAGCTGGTCACAAGAGACCCAGTACTTC. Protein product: CASSWSQETQYF.

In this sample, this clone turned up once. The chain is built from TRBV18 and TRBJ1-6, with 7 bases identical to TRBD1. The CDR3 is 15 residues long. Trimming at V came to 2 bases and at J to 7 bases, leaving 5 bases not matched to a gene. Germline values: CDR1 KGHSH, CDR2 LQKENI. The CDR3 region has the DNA TGTGCCAGCTCACCAGACAGGGTCGGGAATTCACCCCTCCACTTT. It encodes CASSPDRVGNSPLHF. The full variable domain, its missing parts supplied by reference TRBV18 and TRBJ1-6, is NAGVMQNPRHLVRRRGQEARLRCSPMKGHSHVYWYRQLPEEGLKFMVYLQKENIIDESGMPKERFSAEFPKEGPSILRIQQVVRGDSAAYFCASSPDRVGNSPLHFGNGTRLTVT.